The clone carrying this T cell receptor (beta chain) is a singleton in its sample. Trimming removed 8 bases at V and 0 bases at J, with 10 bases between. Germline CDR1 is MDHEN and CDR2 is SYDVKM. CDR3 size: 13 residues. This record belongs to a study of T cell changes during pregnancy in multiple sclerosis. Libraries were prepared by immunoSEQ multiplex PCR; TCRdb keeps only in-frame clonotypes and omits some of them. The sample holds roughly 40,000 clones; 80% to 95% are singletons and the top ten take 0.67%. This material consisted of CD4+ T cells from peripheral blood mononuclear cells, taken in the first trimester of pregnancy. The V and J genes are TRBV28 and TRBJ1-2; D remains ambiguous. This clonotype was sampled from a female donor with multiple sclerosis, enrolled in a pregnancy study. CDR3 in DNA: TGTGCCAGCCAAACGACTGCTAACTATGGCTACACCTTC. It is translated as CASQTTANYGYTF.